Below are 6 T cell receptor beta chains sequenced from a single sample in a study of blood T cell repertoires in COVID-19. Some clones are missing from TCRdb's copy, which holds only in-frame ones; the method was immunoSEQ multiplex PCR. This table has around 200,000 clones, around 89% appearing once. Sample: PBMCs or T cells enriched from blood (not recorded which). These receptors were obtained from a man aged 30 to 45 who had recovered from COVID-19.

The chain couples TRBV19 to TRBJ2-7, with D tentatively TRBD1 (6 bases). Germline V gives CDR1 LNHDA, CDR2 SQIVND (reference sequence). V lost 5 bases and J 5 bases, leaving 13 bases between the germline ends. This CDR3 spans 13 amino acids. CDR3 DNA: TGTGCCAGTAGTCTAAGGGGGAGTGACGAGCAGTACTTC. Amino acid sequence: CASSLRGSDEQYF.

The V call is TRBV19, the J call TRBJ2-7, with TRBD1 identical over 9 bases. The CDR3 is 16 residues long. V gave up 6 bases and J gave up 1 base; unmatched junction bases: 10. Looked up from germline, CDR1 is LNHDA and CDR2 is SQIVND (reference sequence). CDR3 nucleotide sequence: TGTGCCAGTAGCGCACGACCGGGACAGGGATCCTACGAGCAGTACTTC. It translates to CASSARPGQGSYEQYF.

The chain joins TRBV7-9 to TRBJ2-7; perhaps TRBD2 as D (5 bases). In germline, CDR1 is SEHNR, CDR2 FQNEAQ (reference sequence). Trimming removed 3 bases from V and 1 base from J, with 7 bases in between. The CDR3 spans 13 residues. CDR3 nucleotide sequence: TGTGCCAGCAGCTTTGGCGGGTCCTACGAGCAGTACTTC. Its translation is CASSFGGSYEQYF. The full variable domain, completed using reference TRBV7-9 and TRBJ2-7, is DTGVSQNPRHKITKRGQNVTFRCDPISEHNRLYWYRQTLGQGPEFLTYFQNEAQLEKSRLLSDRFSAERPKGSFSTLEIQRTEQGDSAMYLCASSFGGSYEQYFGPGTRLTVT.

J is TRBJ2-2 and V is TRBV4-3, with a tentative D call TRBD2 (5 bases). CDR1 LGHNA and CDR2 YSLEER come from the germline V gene. Trimming left V 1 base short and J 6 bases short, with 9 bases between. The CDR3 runs to 14 residues. CDR3 sequence reads: CASSQVSGAGELFF. Here the CDR3 DNA reads TGCGCCAGCAGCCAAGTGTCCGGGGCCGGGGAGCTGTTTTTT.

V and J are TRBV3-1 (or the pseudogene TRBV3-2) and TRBJ1-5, with no clear D. There are 13 residues in the CDR3. Trimming took off 1 base at V and 4 bases at J, with 5 bases between the two ends. The germline V gene encodes CDR1 LGHDT and CDR2 YNNKEL (reference sequence). The CDR3 region is CASSQGANQPQHF. In nucleotides, the CDR3 is TGTGCCAGCAGCCAAGGGGCAAATCAGCCCCAGCATTTT.

CDR3 sequence: CASSPGLTNYGYTF. CDR3 DNA: TGTGCCAGCAGTCCGGGACTTACTAACTATGGCTACACCTTC. The rearrangement uses TRBV27 and TRBJ1-2; tentative D call: TRBD1 (5 bases). The CDR3 length is 14 residues. V was shortened by 5 bases and J by 0 bases, with 10 bases between the two germline ends. Germline V CDR1 and CDR2: MNHEY, SMNVEV (reference sequence).